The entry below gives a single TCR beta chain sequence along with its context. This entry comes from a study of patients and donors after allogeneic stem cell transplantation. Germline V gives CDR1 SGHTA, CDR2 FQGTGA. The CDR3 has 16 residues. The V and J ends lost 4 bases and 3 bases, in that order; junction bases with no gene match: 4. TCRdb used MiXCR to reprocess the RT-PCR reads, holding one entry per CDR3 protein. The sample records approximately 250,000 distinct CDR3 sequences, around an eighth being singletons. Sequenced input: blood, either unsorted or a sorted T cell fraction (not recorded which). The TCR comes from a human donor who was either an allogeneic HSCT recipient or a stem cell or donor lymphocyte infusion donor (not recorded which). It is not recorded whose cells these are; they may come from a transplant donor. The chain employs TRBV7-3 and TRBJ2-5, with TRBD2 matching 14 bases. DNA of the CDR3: TGTGCCAGCAGCTCCGGACTAGCGGGGGGTAAAGAGACCCAGTACTTC. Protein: CASSSGLAGGKETQYF.